This T cell receptor beta chain was profiled in a study of Ad26.COV2.S vaccination and SARS-CoV-2 variants. Background on the study: Donor allocation was to the COV1001 Ad26.COV2.S trial arm. Intramuscular Ad26.COV2.S at 5x10^10 or 1x10^11 viral particles.

Study-wide results and limits: Breadth, reportedly substantial, characterized the spike-specific CD8+ and CD4+ T cell responses after vaccination.

TCRdb keeps only in-frame clones here, not all; method: immunoSEQ multiplex PCR. The sample contains roughly 390,000 clones, 80% to 90% of which appear only once. CDR1 SNHLY and CDR2 FYNNEI come from the germline V gene. Trimming removed 4 bases from V and 8 bases from J, with 21 bases in between. The CDR3 is made up of 16 amino acids. Treatment of the sample: some 20 received Ad26.COV2.S at low or high dose, single or two shots; 5 received placebo; per-sample allocation not given. At day 63 after the first vaccine or placebo injection, samples were drawn. This clone was picked up a small number of times. Its antigen remains unknown.

The starting material was peripheral blood, obtained in a trial of Ad26.COV2.S vaccine versus placebo. The receptor was isolated from a person aged 18 to 65 who received the Ad26.COV2.S COVID-19 vaccine or a placebo. The chain links TRBV2 to TRBJ2-1; weak D call: TRBD2 (7 bases). The CDR3 DNA reads TGTGCCAGCAGTGGGTTACTTGCGGGGGCACTCTATGAGCAGTTCTTC. Protein product: CASSGLLAGALYEQFF.